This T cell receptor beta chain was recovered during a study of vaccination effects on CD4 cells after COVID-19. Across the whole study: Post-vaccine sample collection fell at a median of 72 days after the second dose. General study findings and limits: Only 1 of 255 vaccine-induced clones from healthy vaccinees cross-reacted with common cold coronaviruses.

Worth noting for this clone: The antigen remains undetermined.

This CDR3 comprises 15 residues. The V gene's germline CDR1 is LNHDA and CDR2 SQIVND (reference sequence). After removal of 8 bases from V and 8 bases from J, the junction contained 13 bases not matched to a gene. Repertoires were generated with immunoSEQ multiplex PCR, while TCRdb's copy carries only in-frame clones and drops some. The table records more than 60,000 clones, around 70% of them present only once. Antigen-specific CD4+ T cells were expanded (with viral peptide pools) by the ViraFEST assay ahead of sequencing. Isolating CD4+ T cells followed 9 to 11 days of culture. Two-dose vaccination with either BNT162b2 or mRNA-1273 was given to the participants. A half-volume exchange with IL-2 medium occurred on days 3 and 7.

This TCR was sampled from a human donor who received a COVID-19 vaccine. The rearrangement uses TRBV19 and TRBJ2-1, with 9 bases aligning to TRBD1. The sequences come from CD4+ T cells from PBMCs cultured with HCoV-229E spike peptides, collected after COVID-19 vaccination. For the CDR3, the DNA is TGTGCCAGTTCCCAGACCGGGACAGGGCAATATGAGCAGTTCTTC. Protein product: CASSQTGTGQYEQFF.